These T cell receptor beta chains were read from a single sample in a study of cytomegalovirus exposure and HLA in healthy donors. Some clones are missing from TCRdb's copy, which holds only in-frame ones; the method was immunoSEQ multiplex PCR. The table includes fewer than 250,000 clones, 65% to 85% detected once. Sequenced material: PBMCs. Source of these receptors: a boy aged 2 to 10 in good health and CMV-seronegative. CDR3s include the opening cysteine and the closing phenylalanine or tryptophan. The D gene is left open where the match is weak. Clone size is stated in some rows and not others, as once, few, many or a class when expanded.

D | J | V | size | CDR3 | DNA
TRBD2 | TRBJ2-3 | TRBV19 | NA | CASRLTSGRDTQYF | TGTGCCAGTAGACTCACTAGCGGGAGAGATACGCAGTATTTT
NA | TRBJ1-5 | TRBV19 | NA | CASRPGQSNQPQHF | TGTGCCAGTAGGCCAGGACAGAGCAATCAGCCCCAGCATTTT
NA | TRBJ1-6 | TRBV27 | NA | CASSISRVGINSPLHF | TGTGCCAGCAGTATTTCCAGGGTAGGGATCAATTCACCCCTCCACTTT
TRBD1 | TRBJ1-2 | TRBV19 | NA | CASMTGPDGYTF | TGTGCCAGTATGACAGGGCCGGATGGCTACACCTTC
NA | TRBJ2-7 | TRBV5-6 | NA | CASSSTHRRDYEQYF | TGTGCCAGCAGCTCAACCCACAGGAGAGACTACGAGCAGTACTTC
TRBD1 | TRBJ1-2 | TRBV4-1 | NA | CASSQEWTGDNGYTF | TGCGCCAGCAGCCAAGAGTGGACAGGGGATAATGGCTACACCTTC
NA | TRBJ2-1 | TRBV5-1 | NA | CASSGAESSYNEQFF | TGCGCCAGCAGCGGAGCGGAGAGCTCCTACAATGAGCAGTTCTTC
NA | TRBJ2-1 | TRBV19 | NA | CASSIMGGNNEQFF | TGTGCCAGTAGTATTATGGGCGGGAACAATGAGCAGTTCTTC
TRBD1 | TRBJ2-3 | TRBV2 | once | CASLGGTGPHYSTDTQYF | TGTGCCAGCCTGGGCGGGACAGGGCCCCACTATAGCACAGATACGCAGTATTTT
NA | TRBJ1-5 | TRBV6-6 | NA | CASSYRGGSNQPQHF | TGTGCCAGCAGTTACAGGGGGGGGAGCAATCAGCCCCAGCATTTT
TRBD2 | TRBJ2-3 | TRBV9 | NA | CASSRGGGTDTQYF | TGTGCCAGCAGCCGCGGGGGAGGGACAGATACGCAGTATTTT
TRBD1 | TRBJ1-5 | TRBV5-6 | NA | CASSSGPNRGQFFQPQHF | TGTGCCAGCAGCTCCGGACCTAACAGGGGGCAGTTCTTTCAGCCCCAGCATTTT
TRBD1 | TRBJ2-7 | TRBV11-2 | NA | CASSLGQGVPYEQYF | TGTGCCAGCAGCTTGGGACAGGGGGTCCCCTACGAGCAGTACTTC
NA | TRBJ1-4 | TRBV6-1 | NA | CASSEFQRVMGKLFF | TGTGCCAGCAGTGAGTTCCAGCGTGTTATGGGAAAACTGTTTTTT
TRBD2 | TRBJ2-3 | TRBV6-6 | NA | CASSPGGDTQYF | TGTGCCAGCAGCCCGGGGGGGGATACGCAGTATTTT
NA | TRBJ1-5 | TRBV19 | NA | CASSIGQGVNQPQHF | TGTGCCAGTAGTATTGGCCAGGGCGTCAATCAGCCCCAGCATTTT
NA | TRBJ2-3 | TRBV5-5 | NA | CASSLGPGDTDTQYF | TGTGCCAGCAGCTTAGGGCCAGGGGACACAGATACGCAGTATTTT
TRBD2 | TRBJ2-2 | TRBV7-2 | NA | CASSLAPQGLAGAGELFF | TGTGCCAGCAGCTTAGCCCCGCAGGGACTAGCGGGCGCCGGGGAGCTGTTTTTT
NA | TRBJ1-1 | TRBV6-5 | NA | CASSRGQMNTEAFF | TGTGCCAGCAGCCGCGGACAAATGAACACTGAAGCTTTCTTT
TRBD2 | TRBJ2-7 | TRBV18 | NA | CASSPLGLAGNSYEQYF | TGTGCCAGCTCACCACTCGGGCTAGCGGGAAACTCCTACGAGCAGTACTTC
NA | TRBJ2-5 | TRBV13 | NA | CASSSQLLGGDQETQYF | TGTGCCAGCAGCTCCCAGCTCTTAGGGGGGGACCAAGAGACCCAGTACTTC
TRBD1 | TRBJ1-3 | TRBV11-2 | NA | CASSLDRDGRVDTIYF | TGTGCCAGCAGCCTTGACAGGGATGGAAGGGTTGACACCATATATTTT
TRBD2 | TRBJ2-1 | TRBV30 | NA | CASPGLAGGSSYNEQFF | TGTGCCTCTCCGGGACTAGCGGGAGGGAGCTCCTACAATGAGCAGTTCTTC
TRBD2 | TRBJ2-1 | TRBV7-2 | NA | CASSLGGSGSPYNEQFF | TGTGCCAGCAGCTTAGGGGGTAGCGGGAGCCCCTACAATGAGCAGTTCTTC
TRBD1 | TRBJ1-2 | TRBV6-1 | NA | CASSIDGQDGYTF | TGTGCCAGCAGCATAGACGGACAGGATGGCTACACCTTC
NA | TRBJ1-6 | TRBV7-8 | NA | CASSQRGNSPLHF | TGTGCCAGCAGCCAAAGGGGCAATTCACCCCTCCACTTT
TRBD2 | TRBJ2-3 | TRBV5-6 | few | CASSLPRRGLNTQYF | TGTGCCAGCAGCTTGCCGAGGCGGGGGTTGAATACGCAGTATTTT
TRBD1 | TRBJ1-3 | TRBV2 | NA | CASSDRGNTIYF | TGTGCCAGCAGTGACAGGGGGAACACCATATATTTT
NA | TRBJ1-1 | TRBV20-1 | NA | CSAPLQGDAFF | TGCAGTGCCCCCCTGCAGGGTGACGCTTTCTTT
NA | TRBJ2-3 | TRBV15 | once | CATSRDGTSQYF | TGTGCCACCAGCAGAGACGGGACTTCGCAGTATTTT
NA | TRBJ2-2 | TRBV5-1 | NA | CASSLESNTGELFF | TGCGCCAGCAGCTTAGAGTCGAACACCGGGGAGCTGTTTTTT
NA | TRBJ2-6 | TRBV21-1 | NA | CASSKRGQGVDSGANVLTF | TGTGCCAGCAGCAAAAGAGGACAGGGGGTGGACTCTGGGGCCAACGTCCTGACTTTC
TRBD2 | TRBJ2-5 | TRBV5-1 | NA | CASSLDWTSSETQYF | TGCGCCAGCAGCTTGGATTGGACTAGTAGCGAGACCCAGTACTTC
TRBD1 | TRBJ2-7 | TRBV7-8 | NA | CASSLAGQVYEQYF | TGTGCCAGCAGCTTAGCGGGACAGGTCTACGAGCAGTACTTC
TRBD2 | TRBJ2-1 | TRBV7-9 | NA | CASSSRDYSYNEQFF | TGTGCCAGCAGCTCCCGGGACTACTCCTACAATGAGCAGTTCTTC
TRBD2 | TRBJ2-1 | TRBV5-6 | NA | CASSLPDSGGPFANEQFF | TGTGCCAGCAGCTTACCCGATAGCGGGGGCCCTTTTGCCAATGAGCAGTTCTTC
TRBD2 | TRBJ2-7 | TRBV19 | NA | CASSIFSGSLYEQYF | TGTGCCAGTAGTATATTCAGCGGGAGTTTATACGAGCAGTACTTC
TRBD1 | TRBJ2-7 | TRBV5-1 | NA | CASSYRDRDHEQYF | TGCGCCAGCAGCTACCGGGACAGGGACCACGAGCAGTACTTC
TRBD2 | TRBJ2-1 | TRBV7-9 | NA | CASSLPPGGARNEQFF | TGTGCCAGCAGTCTACCCCCGGGGGGGGCGAGGAATGAGCAGTTCTTC
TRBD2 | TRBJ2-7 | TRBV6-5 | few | CASSYRLAGFYEQYF | TGTGCCAGCAGTTACCGACTAGCGGGATTCTACGAGCAGTACTTC
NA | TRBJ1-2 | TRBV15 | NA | CATSRDRAGAGYTF | TGTGCCACCAGCAGAGATAGGGCAGGGGCTGGCTACACCTTC
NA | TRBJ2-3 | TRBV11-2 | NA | CASSLALSTDTQYF | TGTGCCAGCAGCTTAGCTCTTAGCACAGATACGCAGTATTTT
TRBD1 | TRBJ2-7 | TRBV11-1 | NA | CASSLEGTGPYEQYF | TGTGCCAGCAGCCTGGAGGGGACAGGGCCCTACGAGCAGTACTTC
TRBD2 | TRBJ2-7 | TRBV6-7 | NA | CARSAGLETYEQYF | TGTGCCAGGTCAGCGGGACTTGAGACCTACGAGCAGTACTTC
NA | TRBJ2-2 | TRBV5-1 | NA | CATMPGETGELFF | TGCGCCACAATGCCAGGGGAAACCGGGGAGCTGTTTTTT
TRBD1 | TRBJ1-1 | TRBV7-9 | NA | CASSLGGVGQGGTEAFF | TGTGCCAGCAGCTTAGGAGGTGTGGGACAGGGGGGCACTGAAGCTTTCTTT
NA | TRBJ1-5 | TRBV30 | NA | CAWSFSSNQPQHF | TGTGCCTGGAGTTTTAGTAGCAATCAGCCCCAGCATTTT
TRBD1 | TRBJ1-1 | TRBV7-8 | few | CASSFRGQKTEAFF | TGTGCCAGCAGCTTCAGGGGGCAAAAGACTGAAGCTTTCTTT
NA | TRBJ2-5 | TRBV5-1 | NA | CASSPMTVQETQYF | TGCGCCAGCAGCCCTATGACAGTACAAGAGACCCAGTACTTC
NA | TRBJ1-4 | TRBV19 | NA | CASRGSLGNEKLFF | TGTGCCAGTAGGGGCTCCCTGGGTAATGAAAAACTGTTTTTT
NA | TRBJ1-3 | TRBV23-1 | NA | CASTKDSSGNTIYF | TGCGCCAGCACCAAAGACAGTTCTGGAAACACCATATATTTT
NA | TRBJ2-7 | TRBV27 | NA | CASSTQGSEQYF | TGTGCCAGCAGTACCCAGGGAAGCGAGCAGTACTTC
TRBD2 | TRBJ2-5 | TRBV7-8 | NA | CASSPGLAHQETQYF | TGTGCCAGCAGCCCGGGACTAGCCCACCAAGAGACCCAGTACTTC